This TCR beta chain is drawn from a study of blood T cell repertoires in COVID-19. The wider study: Samples of COVID-19 (acute and convalescent) were obtained from the United States, Italy and Spain. PBMCs, B-cell-depleted T cells, or T cells provided the cDNA or gDNA that made up the material.

It was during active infection that Seattle patients were enrolled and then longitudinally followed. Under the authors' procedure: The authors estimated nucleated cell counts from reference gene primer amplification. Clones were read by immunoSEQ multiplex PCR, and TCRdb kept only the in-frame ones, dropping some. V, J and clone size reflect that table, while D and trimming were determined from the DNA. The sample comprises 150,000 to 200,000 clones, about four fifths of which are singletons, and approximately 11% rests with the top ten. The CDR3 totals 11 residues. Looked up from germline, CDR1 is LGHNT and CDR2 is FRNRAP. Trimming removed 0 bases at V and 10 bases at J, with 6 bases between.

The sequenced material came from peripheral blood. This clonotype was sampled from a woman aged 35 to 49 with COVID-19, enrolled during active disease. The gene calls are TRBV12-5 and TRBJ1-1; D gene uncertain. CDR3 sequence: CASGLVPGAFF. The CDR3 DNA follows: TGTGCTAGTGGTTTGGTCCCAGGAGCTTTCTTT.